The 9 T cell receptor beta chains in this list originate from one sample, sequenced in a study of T cells expressing NK-cell markers. TCRdb derives one entry per CDR3 protein from the 5' RACE reads, leaving out DNA. Recorded here are around 260,000 distinct CDR3 sequences; the top ten clones represent 4.2%. Sequenced material: blood T cells: a sorted CD56 or NKG2C T cell subset, CD4+ or CD8+ T cells, or bulk PBMC T cells (not recorded which). Source of these receptors: a woman aged 18-70 years in good health.

The chain couples TRBV28 to TRBJ1-2. The CDR3 has 15 residues. Looked up from germline, CDR1 is MDHEN and CDR2 is SYDVKM. CDR3 protein: CASSLYTPSGYGYTF.

The chain carries TRBV7-2 and TRBJ2-2. Germline V lookup: CDR1 SGHTA, CDR2 FQGNSA. This CDR3 contains 12 residues. The chain's CDR3 is CASSLSPGELFF.

The V call is TRBV28, the J call TRBJ2-2. Germline V gives CDR1 MDHEN, CDR2 SYDVKM. The CDR3 loop spans 14 amino acids. The CDR3 loop reads CASMTLINTGELFF.

The chain couples TRBV6-1 to TRBJ1-5; checking the TCRdb D call of TRBD1 is not possible without DNA. The CDR3 loop spans 14 amino acids. CDR1 is MNHNS, CDR2 SASEGT, per germline. CDR3 protein: CASRGPGRNQPQHF.

The chain's CDR3 is CSASGGGSTRDEQFF. This chain uses TRBV20-1 with TRBJ2-1; TCRdb picks TRBD1, but there is no DNA to check that call. The germline gives CDR1 DFQATT, CDR2 SNEGSKA (reference sequence). The CDR3 totals 15 residues.

The J gene is TRBJ1-6, the V gene TRBV27; the D call from TCRdb, TRBD1, cannot be confirmed without DNA. CDR3 size: 18 residues. Germline lookup yields CDR1 MNHEY and CDR2 SMNVEV (reference sequence). CDR3 sequence reads: CASSLRPGQSSYNSPLHF.

The chain couples TRBV7-6 to TRBJ2-7; TCRdb gives TRBD1 as the D gene, but with no DNA this cannot be confirmed. The CDR3 has 17 residues. Germline V gives CDR1 SGHVS, CDR2 FNYEAQ. CDR3: CASSLSVGGGTPYEQYF.

The gene calls are TRBV6-1 and TRBJ1-5. The CDR3 is 15 residues long. Germline CDR1 is MNHNS and CDR2 is SASEGT. CDR3 in amino acids: CASSPITQGSQPQHF.

This sequence joins TRBV29-1 and TRBJ1-4; no DNA is available, so the TRBD1 call from TCRdb remains unchecked. Germline V CDR1 and CDR2: SQVTM, ANQGSEA. The CDR3 length is 15 residues. CDR3 sequence reads: CSVEDFGQGNEKLFF.